This note documents a single TCR beta chain sequence. No antigen is known for it. This sample is part of a study of post-analysis software for immune sequencing data. Across the study: As for disease course, relapsing-remitting, secondary progressive and progressive-relapsing multiple sclerosis were all included. Study results and limitations: Same-batch preparations were strongly co-clustered by F measure. Those with multiple sclerosis, the patient group, showed significantly lower normalized Chao1 diversity than controls. Relative to controls, patients had five TRBV segments at higher frequency, with TRBV5-6, TRBV5-1 and TRBV20-1 among these.

Built from TCR beta cDNA, the libraries had unique molecular identifiers in them. T cells numbering 1 to 10 million yielded cDNA molecules that totaled approximately 500,000. Each CDR3 protein is one row after TCRdb ran MiXCR on the PCR reads. The table records 740,000 or so distinct CDR3 sequences, approximately 50% of them present only once. With 0 bases clipped from V and 3 bases from J, the junction kept 5 bases outside the gene matches. Germline V CDR1 and CDR2: SGHRS, YFSETQ. This CDR3 has 16 residues. The rearrangement links TRBV5-1 to TRBJ2-1; 8 bases are a match to TRBD2. Sequencing used blood. The clonotype comes from a girl between 10 and 17 years old with multiple sclerosis. Written as DNA, the CDR3 is TGCGCCAGCAGCTTGGAACTAGCGGACATCTACAATGAGCAGTTCTTC. Its protein product is CASSLELADIYNEQFF.